Presented here are 26 T cell receptor beta chains from one specimen sequenced in a study of radiation and T cells in renal cell carcinoma (dated by TCRdb to the early 2020s). This specimen's time point label, interpreted: blood 2 weeks post-SBRT. In the paper's terms, the treatment or condition label means: 15 Gy SBRT to primary tumor, nephrectomy 4 weeks later. Receptors were amplified or captured by the immunoSEQ multiplex PCR assay. This is the immuneACCESS table as TCRdb keeps it, with only in-frame sequences that have V and J called. A part of the clones is gone; compared with another copy, unresolved V genes explain less than half, and the rest is unexplained. Here the sample has around 80,000 clones; 82% occur a single time. The ten biggest clones cover around 5.5% of the sample. The source was blood, collected from a patient whose treatment included radiotherapy and nephrectomy. These receptors were collected from a man aged 60 to 69 with renal cell carcinoma.

V gene TRBV7-9 combines with J gene TRBJ2-3; 10 bases agree with TRBD2. V lost 5 bases and J lost 6; bases outside the gene matches: 5. From germline, CDR1 is SEHNR and CDR2 FQNEAQ (reference sequence). The CDR3 sequence is 14 residues long. The CDR3 protein is CASSQTSGMDTQYF. CDR3 sequence (DNA): TGTGCCAGCAGCCAAACTAGCGGGATGGATACGCAGTATTTT.

The V and J genes are TRBV5-6 and TRBJ2-5; no definite D call. Germline CDR1 is SGHDT and CDR2 is YYEEEE. CDR3 length equals 13 residues. V lost 5 bases to trimming and J lost 3 bases, with 11 bases between them. CDR3 in amino acids: CASSPVLKETQYF. In DNA form, the CDR3 reads TGTGCCAGCAGTCCAGTTTTAAAAGAGACCCAGTACTTC. Full variable domain (remainder filled in from reference TRBV5-6 and TRBJ2-5): DAGVTQSPTHLIKTRGQQVTLRCSPKSGHDTVSWYQQALGQGPQFIFQYYEEEERQRGNFPDRFSGHQFPNYSSELNVNALLLGDSALYLCASSPVLKETQYFGPGTRLLVL.

The chain couples TRBV4-2 to TRBJ2-2, with D maybe TRBD2 (6 bases). Trimming cost V 0 bases and J 0 bases, with 26 bases left between them. The germline V gene encodes CDR1 LGHNA and CDR2 YNFKEQ. CDR3 length: 22 residues. CDR3 amino acids: CASSQDSSLSLGLPTNTGELFF. The CDR3, as DNA: TGTGCCAGCAGCCAAGACTCGTCCCTCTCCTTGGGACTGCCTACGAACACCGGGGAGCTGTTTTTT.

This rearrangement joins TRBV11-1 to TRBJ2-3; 8 positions agree with TRBD2. V was clipped by 7 bases and J by 6 bases; unmatched bases: 9. This CDR3 region has 14 residues. Germline CDR1 reads SGHAT; CDR2 reads FQDESV (reference sequence). CDR3 region: CASKQVAGLDTQYF. The CDR3, as DNA: TGTGCCAGCAAACAAGTAGCGGGATTGGATACGCAGTATTTT.

V is TRBV7-2 and J is TRBJ2-7; the match to TRBD1 covers 9 bases. The V and J ends lost 1 base and 3 bases, in that order; junction bases with no gene match: 1. Germline CDR1 reads SGHTA; CDR2 reads FQGNSA. The CDR3 contains 14 residues. The CDR3 bases are TGTGCCAGCAGCTTAGACAGGGGGCTCTACGAGCAGTACTTC. Protein product: CASSLDRGLYEQYF.

This chain connects TRBV19 to TRBJ2-1; 7 bases agree with TRBD2. The CDR3 runs to 16 residues. Germline trimming cut 3 bases from V and 7 bases from J; bases unmatched to any gene: 12. Germline V gene sequence: CDR1 LNHDA, CDR2 SQIVND (reference sequence). For the CDR3, the DNA is TGTGCCAGTAGTATGGAGTCGTGGGAGGGCCAGAATGAGCAGTTCTTC. Its protein product is CASSMESWEGQNEQFF.

The chain combines TRBV10-3 with TRBJ2-7; no firm D call. The V gene lost 1 base and the J gene lost 2 bases, with 3 bases spanning the gap. Germline V gives CDR1 ENHRY, CDR2 SYGVKD. CDR3 length: 12 amino acids. CDR3 region: CAISELAYEQYF. In DNA, the CDR3 is TGTGCCATCAGTGAGTTGGCCTACGAGCAGTACTTC.

J is TRBJ1-1 and V is TRBV28, with a possible D match to TRBD1 (6 bases). CDR1 is MDHEN, CDR2 SYDVKM, per germline. CDR3 length equals 11 residues. Trimming removed 5 bases at V and 8 bases at J, with 9 bases between. CDR3 coding DNA: TGTGCCAGCAGTCCCGGGACAGAAGCTTTCTTT. It specifies CASSPGTEAFF.

The chain uses TRBV11-2 and TRBJ2-5; 7 positions agree with TRBD1. From germline, CDR1 is SGHAT and CDR2 FQNNGV. The V segment lost 2 bases and the J segment 2 bases; nucleotides outside the gene matches: 5. The CDR3 covers 15 residues. The CDR3 region has the DNA TGTGCCAGCAGCTTACTTGGGACAGCACAAGAGACCCAGTACTTC. Residues: CASSLLGTAQETQYF.

The gene calls are TRBV4-2 and TRBJ1-2; TRBD1 matches 9 bases. The germline gives CDR1 LGHNA, CDR2 YNFKEQ. V dropped 3 bases and J dropped 3; count of bases not matched to a gene: 5. The CDR3 runs 15 residues. The CDR3 coding sequence is TGTGCCAGCAGCCAGCCGCGGACAGGGGACTATGGCTACACCTTC. Translation: CASSQPRTGDYGYTF.

This clone was counted between two and nine times. This chain links TRBV30 with TRBJ1-1; possible D gene TRBD1, 6 bases. This CDR3 has 12 residues. Trimming cost V 1 base and J 10 bases, with 13 bases left between them. The germline gives CDR1 GTSNPN, CDR2 SVGIG (reference sequence). The CDR3 loop is CAWSAGGAGAFF. DNA for the CDR3: TGTGCCTGGAGTGCCGGGGGCGCAGGAGCTTTCTTT.

V is TRBV9 and J is TRBJ2-7; 8 nucleotides match TRBD2. Trimming removed 2 bases from V and 5 bases from J; junction bases left unmatched: 6. The CDR3 runs to 14 residues. Germline V gene lookup returns CDR1 SGDLS and CDR2 YYNGEE. This chain's CDR3 is CASSVYGRADEQYF. The CDR3 coding sequence is TGTGCCAGCAGCGTGTACGGGAGGGCCGACGAGCAGTACTTC.

The rearrangement links TRBV4-1 to TRBJ2-2; D gene uncertain. This CDR3 is 16 amino acids long. The germline V gene encodes CDR1 MGHRA and CDR2 YSYEKL. The ends were cut back, 0 bases at V and 7 bases at J, with 15 bases in the middle. The CDR3 spells CASSQDSSPTGGELFF. CDR3 DNA: TGCGCCAGCAGCCAAGATTCTAGTCCGACGGGCGGGGAGCTGTTTTTT.

V gene TRBV5-1 combines with J gene TRBJ2-3; TRBD2 matches 7 bases. Germline assignment: CDR1 SGHRS and CDR2 YFSETQ. CDR3 length: 17 residues. Trimming cost V 0 bases and J 0 bases; bases outside gene matches: 7. CDR3 DNA sequence: TGCGCCAGCAGCTTGGTAGGACTAGTTTCTAGCACAGATACGCAGTATTTT. Its translation is CASSLVGLVSSTDTQYF.

The gene calls are TRBV19 and TRBJ1-2; weak D call: TRBD1 (6 bases). V was pared by 2 bases and J by 6 bases, with 13 bases between. Germline V gene sequence: CDR1 LNHDA, CDR2 SQIVND (reference sequence). The CDR3 consists of 14 residues. CDR3 coding DNA: TGTGCCAGTAGTATACTCGGCAGGGGAAATGGCTACACCTTC. Its protein product is CASSILGRGNGYTF.

The CDR3 loop reads CASSITSEGNGETQYF. The CDR3 bases are TGTGCCAGTAGTATAACGTCGGAAGGGAACGGAGAGACCCAGTACTTC. This chain uses TRBV19 with TRBJ2-5; D unclear. CDR3 length: 16 residues. Trimming pared 2 bases from V and 4 bases from J, leaving 17 bases between. The V gene's germline CDR1 is LNHDA and CDR2 SQIVND (reference sequence).

This sequence joins TRBV6-5 and TRBJ1-1, with a possible D match to TRBD1 (6 bases). V lost 0 bases and J lost 12, with 17 bases in between. The CDR3 runs 14 residues. Germline assignment: CDR1 MNHEY and CDR2 SVGAGI. CDR3 sequence reads: CASSYSSTGRLTFF. DNA of the CDR3: TGTGCCAGCAGTTACTCTTCGACAGGTCGCTTGACTTTCTTT.

The chain joins TRBV7-2 to TRBJ1-5; D is undetermined. Trimming took 2 bases from V and 0 from J, leaving 14 bases between them. This CDR3 is 17 amino acids long. CDR1 SGHTA and CDR2 FQGNSA come from the germline V gene. The CDR3 loop is CASSLSASGYSNQPQHF. Written as DNA, the CDR3 is TGTGCCAGCAGCTTATCCGCTTCGGGATATAGCAATCAGCCCCAGCATTTT.

This chain connects TRBV19 to TRBJ2-5; no clear D. CDR1 and CDR2 (germline): LNHDA, SQIVND (reference sequence). V gave up 6 bases and J gave up 4 bases, with 9 bases separating them. The CDR3 covers 12 residues. The CDR3 DNA sequence: TGTGCCAGTAGGGACCCAGGAGAGACCCAGTACTTC. Protein product: CASRDPGETQYF.

The CDR3 DNA is TGTGCCAGCAGCTTCCGGAGCGGGAGCTCCTACGAGCAGTACTTC. Its protein is CASSFRSGSSYEQYF. The chain has TRBV5-4 and TRBJ2-5; 8 bases fit TRBD2. The DNA end favors TRBJ2-7, so the J call may be wrong. Looked up from germline, CDR1 is SGHNT and CDR2 is YYREEE (reference sequence). The CDR3 is 15 amino acids.

The J gene is TRBJ2-3, the V gene TRBV4-1, with 8 bases lining up with TRBD1. The CDR3 extends over 15 amino acids. CDR1 is MGHRA, CDR2 YSYEKL, per germline. Trimming at V came to 0 bases and at J to 8 bases, leaving 7 bases not matched to a gene. CDR3 in amino acids: CASSQEGQARGTQYF. The CDR3 coding sequence is TGCGCCAGCAGCCAAGAGGGACAGGCGAGGGGTACGCAGTATTTT.

This chain links TRBV18 with TRBJ1-5, with D unclear. The CDR3 extends over 13 amino acids. V dropped 3 bases and J dropped 5 bases, with 8 bases sitting between them. The germline V gene has CDR1 KGHSH and CDR2 LQKENI. CDR3 nucleotide sequence: TGTGCCAGCTCACCTAACCAGGATCAGCCCCAGCATTTT. Translated: CASSPNQDQPQHF.

The J gene is TRBJ2-1, the V gene TRBV5-1; D unresolved. The CDR3 spans 17 residues. Trimming took 1 base from V and 2 from J, leaving 16 bases between them. Germline-derived CDR1 and CDR2 are SGHRS and YFSETQ. This CDR3 reads CASSLSRSAGAYNEQFF. The CDR3 DNA follows: TGCGCCAGCAGCTTGTCTAGGTCGGCAGGAGCCTACAATGAGCAGTTCTTC. Full variable domain (rest looked up from reference TRBV5-1 and TRBJ2-1): KAGVTQTPRYLIKTRGQQVTLSCSPISGHRSVSWYQQTPGQGLQFLFEYFSETQRNKGNFPGRFSGRQFSNSRSEMNVSTLELGDSALYLCASSLSRSAGAYNEQFFGPGTRLTVL.

This rearrangement joins TRBV7-2 to TRBJ1-4; D not certain. Germline V lookup: CDR1 SGHTA, CDR2 FQGNSA. The CDR3 loop spans 15 amino acids. Deletions cut 5 bases from V and 5 bases from J, with 15 bases between. The CDR3 protein is CASSISQLTNEKLFF. The CDR3 DNA reads as TGTGCCAGCAGCATCTCCCAGCTTACAAATGAAAAACTGTTTTTT.

CDR3 protein: CATSRDLGQGRKTQYF. The CDR3 DNA reads as TGTGCCACCAGCAGAGATCTGGGGCAGGGGAGGAAGACCCAGTACTTC. The chain is built from TRBV15 and TRBJ2-5; D may correspond to TRBD1 or TRBD2 (6 bases each). There are 16 residues in the CDR3. The germline CDR1 and CDR2 sequences are LNHNV and YYDKDF (reference sequence). Trimming pared 0 bases from V and 6 bases from J, leaving 17 bases between.

This clone was detected only a few times. The chain combines TRBV30 with TRBJ2-2; 12 positions match TRBD2. The CDR3 contains 15 residues. CDR1 is GTSNPN, CDR2 SVGIG, per germline (reference sequence). Trimming at V came to 2 bases and at J to 5 bases, leaving 3 bases not matched to a gene. CDR3 in DNA: TGTGCCTGGAGTCCTACTAGCGGGAGGACCGGGGAGCTGTTTTTT. Its translation: CAWSPTSGRTGELFF.